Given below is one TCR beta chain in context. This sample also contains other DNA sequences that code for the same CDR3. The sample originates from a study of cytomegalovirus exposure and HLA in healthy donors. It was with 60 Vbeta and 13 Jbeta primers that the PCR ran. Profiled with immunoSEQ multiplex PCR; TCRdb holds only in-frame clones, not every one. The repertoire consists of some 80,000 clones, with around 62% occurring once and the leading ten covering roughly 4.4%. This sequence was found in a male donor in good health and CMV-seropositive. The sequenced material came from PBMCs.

CDR3 loop: CASSAQGSTEAFF. The CDR3 nucleotides are TGTGCCAGCAGTGCCCAGGGTAGCACTGAAGCTTTCTTT. The chain couples TRBV27 to TRBJ1-1, with D perhaps matching TRBD1 (5 bases). The CDR3 is 13 amino acids. V shed 5 bases and J shed 4 bases, with 11 bases lying between them. Per germline, CDR1 MNHEY and CDR2 SMNVEV (reference sequence).